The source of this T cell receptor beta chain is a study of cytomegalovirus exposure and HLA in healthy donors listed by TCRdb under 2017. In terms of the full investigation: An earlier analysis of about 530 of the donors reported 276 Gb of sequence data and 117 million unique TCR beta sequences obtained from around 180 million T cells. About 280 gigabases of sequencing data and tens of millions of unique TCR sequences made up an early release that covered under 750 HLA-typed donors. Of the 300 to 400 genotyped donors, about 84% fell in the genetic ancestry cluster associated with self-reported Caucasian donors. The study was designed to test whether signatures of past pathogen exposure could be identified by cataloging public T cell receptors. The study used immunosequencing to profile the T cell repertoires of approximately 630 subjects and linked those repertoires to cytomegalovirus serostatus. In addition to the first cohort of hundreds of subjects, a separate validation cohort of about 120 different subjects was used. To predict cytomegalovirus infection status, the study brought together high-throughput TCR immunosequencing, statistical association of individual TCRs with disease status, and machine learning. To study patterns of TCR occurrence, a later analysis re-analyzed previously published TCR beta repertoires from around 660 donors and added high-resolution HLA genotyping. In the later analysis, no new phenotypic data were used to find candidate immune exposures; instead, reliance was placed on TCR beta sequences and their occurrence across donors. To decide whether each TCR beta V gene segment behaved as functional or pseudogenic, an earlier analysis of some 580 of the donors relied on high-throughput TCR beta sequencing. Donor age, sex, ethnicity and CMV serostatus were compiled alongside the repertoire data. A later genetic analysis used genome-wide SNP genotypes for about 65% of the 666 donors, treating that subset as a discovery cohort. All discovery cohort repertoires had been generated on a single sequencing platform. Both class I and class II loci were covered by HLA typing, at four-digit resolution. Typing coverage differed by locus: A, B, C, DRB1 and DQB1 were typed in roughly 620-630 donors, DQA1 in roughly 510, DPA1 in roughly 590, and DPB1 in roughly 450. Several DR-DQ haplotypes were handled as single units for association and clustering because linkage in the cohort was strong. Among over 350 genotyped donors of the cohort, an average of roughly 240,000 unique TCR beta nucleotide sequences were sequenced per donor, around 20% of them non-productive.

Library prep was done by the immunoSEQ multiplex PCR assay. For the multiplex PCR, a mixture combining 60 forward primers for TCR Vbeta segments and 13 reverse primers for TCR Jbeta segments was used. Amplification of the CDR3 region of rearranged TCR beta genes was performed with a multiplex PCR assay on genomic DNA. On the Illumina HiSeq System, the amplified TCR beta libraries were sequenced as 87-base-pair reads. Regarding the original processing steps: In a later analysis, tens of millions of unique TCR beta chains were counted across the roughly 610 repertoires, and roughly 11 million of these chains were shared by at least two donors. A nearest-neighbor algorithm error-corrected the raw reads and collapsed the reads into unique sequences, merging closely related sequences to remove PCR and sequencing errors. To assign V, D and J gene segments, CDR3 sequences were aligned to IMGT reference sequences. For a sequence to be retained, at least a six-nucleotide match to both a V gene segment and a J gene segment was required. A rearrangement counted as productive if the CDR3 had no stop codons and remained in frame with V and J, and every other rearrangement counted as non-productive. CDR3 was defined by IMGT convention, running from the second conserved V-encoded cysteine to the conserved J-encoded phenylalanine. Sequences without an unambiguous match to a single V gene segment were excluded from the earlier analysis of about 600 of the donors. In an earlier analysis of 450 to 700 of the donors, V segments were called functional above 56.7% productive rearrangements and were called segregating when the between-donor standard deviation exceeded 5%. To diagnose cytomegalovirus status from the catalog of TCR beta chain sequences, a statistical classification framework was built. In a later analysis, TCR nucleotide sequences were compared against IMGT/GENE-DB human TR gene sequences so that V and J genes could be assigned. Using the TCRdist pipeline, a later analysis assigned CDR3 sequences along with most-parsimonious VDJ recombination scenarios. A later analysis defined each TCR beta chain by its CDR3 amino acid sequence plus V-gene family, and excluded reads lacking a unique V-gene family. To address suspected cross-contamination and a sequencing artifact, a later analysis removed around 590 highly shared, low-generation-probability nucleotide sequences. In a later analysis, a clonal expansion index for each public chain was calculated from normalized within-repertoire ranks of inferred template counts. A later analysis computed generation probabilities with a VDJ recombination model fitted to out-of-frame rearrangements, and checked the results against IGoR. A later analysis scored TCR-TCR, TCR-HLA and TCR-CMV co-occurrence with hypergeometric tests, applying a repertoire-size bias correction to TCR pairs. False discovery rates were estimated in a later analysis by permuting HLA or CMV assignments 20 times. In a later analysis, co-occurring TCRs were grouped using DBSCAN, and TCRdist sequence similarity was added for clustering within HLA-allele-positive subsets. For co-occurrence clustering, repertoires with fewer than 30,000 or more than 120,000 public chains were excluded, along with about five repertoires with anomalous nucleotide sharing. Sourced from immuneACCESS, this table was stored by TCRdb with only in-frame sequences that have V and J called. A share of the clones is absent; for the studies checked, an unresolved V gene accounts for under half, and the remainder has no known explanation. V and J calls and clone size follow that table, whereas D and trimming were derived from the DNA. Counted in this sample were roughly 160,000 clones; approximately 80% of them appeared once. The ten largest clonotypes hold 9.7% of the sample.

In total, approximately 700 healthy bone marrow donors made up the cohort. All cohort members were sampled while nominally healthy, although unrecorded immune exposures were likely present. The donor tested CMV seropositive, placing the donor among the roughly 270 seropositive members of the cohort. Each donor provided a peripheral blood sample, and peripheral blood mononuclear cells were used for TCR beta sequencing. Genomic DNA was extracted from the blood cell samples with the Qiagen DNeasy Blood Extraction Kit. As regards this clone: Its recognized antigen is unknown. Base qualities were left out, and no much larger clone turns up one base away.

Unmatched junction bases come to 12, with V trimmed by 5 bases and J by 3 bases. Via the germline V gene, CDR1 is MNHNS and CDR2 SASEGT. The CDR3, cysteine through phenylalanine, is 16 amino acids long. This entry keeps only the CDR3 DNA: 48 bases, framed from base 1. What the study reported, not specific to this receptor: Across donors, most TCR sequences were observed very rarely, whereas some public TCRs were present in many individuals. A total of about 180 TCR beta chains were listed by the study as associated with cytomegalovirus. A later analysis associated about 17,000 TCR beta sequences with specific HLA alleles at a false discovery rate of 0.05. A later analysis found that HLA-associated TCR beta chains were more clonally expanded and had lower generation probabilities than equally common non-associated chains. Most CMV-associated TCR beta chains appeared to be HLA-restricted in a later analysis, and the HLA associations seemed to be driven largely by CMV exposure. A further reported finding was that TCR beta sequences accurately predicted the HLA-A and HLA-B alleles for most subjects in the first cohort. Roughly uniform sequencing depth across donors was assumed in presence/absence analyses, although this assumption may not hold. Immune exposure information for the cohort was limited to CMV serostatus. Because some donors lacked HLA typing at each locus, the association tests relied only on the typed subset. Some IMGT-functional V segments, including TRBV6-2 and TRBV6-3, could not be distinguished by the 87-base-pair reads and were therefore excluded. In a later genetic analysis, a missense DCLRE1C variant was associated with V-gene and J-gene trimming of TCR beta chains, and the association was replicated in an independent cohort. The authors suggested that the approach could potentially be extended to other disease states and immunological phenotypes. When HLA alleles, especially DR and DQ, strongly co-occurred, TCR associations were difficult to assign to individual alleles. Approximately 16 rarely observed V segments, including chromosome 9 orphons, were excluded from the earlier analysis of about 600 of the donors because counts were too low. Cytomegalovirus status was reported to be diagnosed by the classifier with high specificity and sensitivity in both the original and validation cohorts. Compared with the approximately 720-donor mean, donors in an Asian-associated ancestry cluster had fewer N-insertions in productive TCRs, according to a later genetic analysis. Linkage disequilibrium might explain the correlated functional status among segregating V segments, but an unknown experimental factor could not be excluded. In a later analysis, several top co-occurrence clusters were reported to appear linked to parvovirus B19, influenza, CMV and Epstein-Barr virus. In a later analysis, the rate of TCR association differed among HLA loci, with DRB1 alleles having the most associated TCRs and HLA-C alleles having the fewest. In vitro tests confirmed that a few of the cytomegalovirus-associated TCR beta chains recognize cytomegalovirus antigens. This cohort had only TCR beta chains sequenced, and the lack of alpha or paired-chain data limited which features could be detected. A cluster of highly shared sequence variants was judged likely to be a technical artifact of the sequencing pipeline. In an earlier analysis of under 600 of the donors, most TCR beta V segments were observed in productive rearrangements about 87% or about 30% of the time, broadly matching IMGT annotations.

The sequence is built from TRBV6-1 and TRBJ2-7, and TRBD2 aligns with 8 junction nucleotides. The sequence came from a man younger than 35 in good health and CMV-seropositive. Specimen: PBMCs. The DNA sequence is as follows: TGTGCCAGCAGTCAAGGAGCGGGGGAGCTTTTCTACGAGCAGTACTTC. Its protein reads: CASSQGAGELFYEQYF.